The 7 T cell receptor beta chains reported below all come from one sample, sequenced in a study of cytomegalovirus exposure and HLA in healthy donors. Primers included in the PCR were 60 Vbeta and 13 Jbeta primers. Assay: immunoSEQ multiplex PCR; the TCRdb copy retains only in-frame clones and omits some. Of more than 90,000 clones in the sample, about 70% were seen once. The sample consisted of PBMCs. These TCRs come from a woman between 25 and 40 years old in good health and CMV-seronegative.

This clone was seen a few times. The genes are TRBV5-1 and TRBJ2-7, with D unresolved. Trimming left V 2 bases short and J 5 bases short, with 17 bases between. The CDR3 is 15 residues long. Germline lookup yields CDR1 SGHRS and CDR2 YFSETQ. CDR3 sequence: CASSFAAPPRDEQYF. The CDR3 coding sequence is TGCGCCAGCAGCTTTGCAGCGCCTCCGAGAGACGAGCAGTACTTC.

V gene TRBV7-9 combines with J gene TRBJ2-2, with D maybe TRBD1 (5 bases). Looked up from germline, CDR1 is SEHNR and CDR2 is FQNEAQ (reference sequence). Deletions cut 11 bases from V and 4 bases from J, with 20 bases between. CDR3 length: 15 amino acids. The CDR3 DNA is TGTGCCCCAGGTAGTCAGGGCTTACTCACCGGGGAGCTGTTTTTT. It codes for CAPGSQGLLTGELFF.

This clone was seen more than once but under ten times. CDR3 coding DNA: TGTGCCAGTAGCCTTATTCTTAGCAATCAGCCCCAGCATTTT. It codes for CASSLILSNQPQHF. The chain couples TRBV19 to TRBJ1-5; D is unclear. The germline V gene encodes CDR1 LNHDA and CDR2 SQIVND (reference sequence). This CDR3 has 14 amino acids. The V end was cut by 6 bases, the J end by 0 bases, with 9 bases between. The complete variable domain, with remaining parts taken from reference TRBV19 and TRBJ1-5, reads DGGITQSPKYLFRKEGQNVTLSCEQNLNHDAMYWYRQDPGQGLRLIYYSQIVNDFQKGDIAEGYSVSREKKESFPLTVTSAQKNPTAFYLCASSLILSNQPQHFGDGTRLSIL.

The CDR3 protein is CASSQLPRGSPAGAFF. The CDR3 region has the DNA TGTGCCAGCAGCCAACTCCCGCGAGGTTCACCGGCGGGTGCTTTCTTT. This chain uses TRBV4-2 with TRBJ1-1; D unclear. The germline gives CDR1 LGHNA, CDR2 YNFKEQ. This CDR3 contains 16 residues. V lost 2 bases to trimming and J lost 11 bases, with 24 bases between them.

The J gene is TRBJ1-4, the V gene TRBV30; TRBD1 aligns across 10 bases. Germline V lookup: CDR1 GTSNPN, CDR2 SVGIG (reference sequence). V lost 8 bases, J lost 8 bases, and 5 bases stayed unmatched. There are 12 residues in the CDR3. This CDR3 is CAGTGEREKLFF. Written as DNA, the CDR3 is TGTGCCGGGACAGGGGAGCGGGAAAAACTGTTTTTT.

This clone was found once. The DNA for the CDR3 is TGCAGCGTTGCCGGGGGTAGCGGGAGTATGGGGTATCCAGATACGCAGTATTTT. Translation: CSVAGGSGSMGYPDTQYF. The rearrangement links TRBV29-1 to TRBJ2-3, with TRBD2 matching 9 bases. CDR1 is SQVTM and CDR2 is ANQGSEA in the germline V gene. The CDR3 has 18 amino acids. V trimming: 4 bases; J trimming: 4 bases; junction bases outside the gene matches: 18.

The J gene is TRBJ2-1, the V gene TRBV25-1, with 12 nucleotides matching TRBD1. The germline V gene has CDR1 MGHDK and CDR2 SYGVNS. There are 17 residues in the CDR3. Germline trimming cut 3 bases from V and 6 bases from J; bases unmatched to any gene: 9. The CDR3 region has the DNA TGTGCCAGCAGTGACGTATCCGGGACAGGGGGCTTCAATGAGCAGTTCTTC. Its protein is CASSDVSGTGGFNEQFF. The whole variable domain, filled in from reference TRBV25-1 and TRBJ2-1, reads EADIYQTPRYLVIGTGKKITLECSQTMGHDKMYWYQQDPGMELHLIHYSYGVNSTEKGDLSSESTVSRIRTEHFPLTLESARPSHTSQYLCASSDVSGTGGFNEQFFGPGTRLTVL.